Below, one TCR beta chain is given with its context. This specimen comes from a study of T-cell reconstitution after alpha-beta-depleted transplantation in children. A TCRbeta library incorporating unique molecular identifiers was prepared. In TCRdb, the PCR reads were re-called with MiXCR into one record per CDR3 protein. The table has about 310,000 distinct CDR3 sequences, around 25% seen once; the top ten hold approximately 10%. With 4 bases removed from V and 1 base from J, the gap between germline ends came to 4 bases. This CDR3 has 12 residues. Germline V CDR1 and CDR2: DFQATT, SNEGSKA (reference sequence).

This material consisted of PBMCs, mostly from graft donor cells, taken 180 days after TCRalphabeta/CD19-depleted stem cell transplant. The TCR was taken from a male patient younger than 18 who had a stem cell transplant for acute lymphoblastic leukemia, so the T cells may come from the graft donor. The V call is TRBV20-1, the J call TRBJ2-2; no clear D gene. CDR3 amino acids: CSAIGNTGELFF. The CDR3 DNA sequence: TGCAGTGCTATAGGGAACACCGGGGAGCTGTTTTTT.